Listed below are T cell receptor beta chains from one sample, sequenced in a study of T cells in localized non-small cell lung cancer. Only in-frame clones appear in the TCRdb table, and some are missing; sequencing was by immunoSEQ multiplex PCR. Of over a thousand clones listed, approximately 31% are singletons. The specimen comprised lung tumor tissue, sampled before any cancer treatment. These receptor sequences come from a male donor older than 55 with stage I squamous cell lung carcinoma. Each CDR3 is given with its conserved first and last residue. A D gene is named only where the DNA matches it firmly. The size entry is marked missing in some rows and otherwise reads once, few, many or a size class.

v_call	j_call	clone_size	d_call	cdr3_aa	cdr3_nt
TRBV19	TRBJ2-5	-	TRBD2	CASSKAGAFQETQYF	TGTGCCAGTAGTAAGGCGGGAGCTTTCCAAGAGACCCAGTACTTC
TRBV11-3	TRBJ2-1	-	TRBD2	CASSLVGGSYNEQFF	TGTGCCAGCAGCTTGGTGGGAGGGTCCTACAATGAGCAGTTCTTC
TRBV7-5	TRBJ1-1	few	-	CASSLFSAGGEAEAFF	TGTGCCAGCAGCTTATTTTCCGCTGGTGGGGAAGCTGAAGCTTTCTTT
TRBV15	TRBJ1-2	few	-	CATSSGTVGGYGYTF	TGTGCCACCAGTTCCGGGACGGTCGGGGGCTATGGCTACACCTTC
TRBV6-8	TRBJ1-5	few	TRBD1	CASSDFGQGPNQPQHF	TGTGCCAGCAGCGATTTCGGACAGGGCCCCAATCAGCCCCAGCATTTT
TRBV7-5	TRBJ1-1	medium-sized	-	CASSLRGGGTEAFF	TGTGCCAGCAGCTTAAGGGGAGGGGGCACTGAAGCTTTCTTT
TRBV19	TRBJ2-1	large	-	CASTASNYNEQFF	TGTGCCAGTACGGCTAGTAACTACAATGAGCAGTTCTTC
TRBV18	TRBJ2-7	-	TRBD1	CASSPPMGQIYEQYF	TGTGCCAGCTCACCACCAATGGGACAGATCTACGAGCAGTACTTC
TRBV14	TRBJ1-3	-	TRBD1	CASSWDRTSSGNTIYF	TGTGCCAGCAGCTGGGACAGGACCTCCTCTGGAAACACCATATATTTT
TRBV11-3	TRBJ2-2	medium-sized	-	CASSTGRGTNTGELFF	TGTGCCAGCAGCACCGGACGGGGAACGAACACCGGGGAGCTGTTTTTT
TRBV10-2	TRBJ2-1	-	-	CASSRGPRNEQFF	TGCGCCAGCAGTAGGGGACCGCGGAATGAGCAGTTCTTC
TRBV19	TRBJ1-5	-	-	CASTIGGAFNQPQHF	TGTGCCAGTACCATAGGGGGGGCGTTCAATCAGCCCCAGCATTTT
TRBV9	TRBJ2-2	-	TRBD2	CASSPRAGVAGELFF	TGTGCCAGCAGCCCGAGAGCGGGAGTAGCCGGGGAGCTGTTTTTT
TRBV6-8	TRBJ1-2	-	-	CASRRWVRGGGYTF	TGTGCCAGCAGAAGGTGGGTTAGGGGGGGCGGCTACACCTTC
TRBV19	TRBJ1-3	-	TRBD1	CASSTGQGGSGNTIYF	TGTGCCAGTAGTACCGGACAGGGCGGCTCTGGAAACACCATATATTTT
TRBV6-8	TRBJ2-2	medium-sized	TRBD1	CASSATGGSTGELFF	TGTGCCAGCAGCGCAACAGGGGGAAGTACCGGGGAGCTGTTTTTT
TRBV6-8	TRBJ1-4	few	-	CASSPRHREKLFF	TGTGCCAGCAGTCCAAGGCACAGGGAAAAACTGTTTTTT
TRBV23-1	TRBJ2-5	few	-	CASSQRPGTGETQYF	TGCGCCAGCAGCCAACGGCCAGGGACGGGAGAGACCCAGTACTTC
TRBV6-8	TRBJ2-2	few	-	CASSYSITGELFF	TGTGCCAGCAGTTACTCGATTACCGGGGAGCTGTTTTTT
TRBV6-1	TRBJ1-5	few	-	CASSEAPRSSATQHF	TGTGCCAGCAGTGAAGCCCCGAGATCTAGCGCGACCCAGCATTTT
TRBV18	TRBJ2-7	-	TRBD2	CASSPSAGGDYEQYF	TGTGCCAGCTCACCTTCAGCGGGAGGAGACTACGAGCAGTACTTC
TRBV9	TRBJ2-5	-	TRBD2	CASSDRTSGRLETQYF	TGTGCCAGCAGCGACCGAACTAGCGGGAGATTGGAGACCCAGTACTTC
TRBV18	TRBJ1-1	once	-	CASSPPQGWPEAFF	TGTGCCAGCTCACCACCTCAGGGTTGGCCTGAAGCTTTCTTT
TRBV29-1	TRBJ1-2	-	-	CSVRRARSGYTF	TGCAGCGTAAGACGGGCTCGATCTGGCTACACCTTC
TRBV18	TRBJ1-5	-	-	CASSPTRVGQPQHF	TGTGCCAGCTCACCAACGAGGGTAGGGCAGCCCCAGCATTTT
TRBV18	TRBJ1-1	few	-	CASSPPGGEGTEAFF	TGTGCCAGCTCACCCCCGGGGGGGGAAGGAACTGAAGCTTTCTTT
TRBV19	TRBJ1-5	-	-	CASSGEPSNQPQHF	TGTGCCAGTAGTGGTGAGCCTAGCAATCAGCCCCAGCATTTT
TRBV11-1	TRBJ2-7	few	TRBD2	CASSFSASGSGEQYF	TGTGCCAGCAGCTTCTCGGCTAGCGGGAGCGGCGAGCAGTACTTC
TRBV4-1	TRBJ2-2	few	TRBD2	CASSQEGGRNTGELFF	TGCGCCAGCAGCCAAGAGGGCGGGAGAAACACCGGGGAGCTGTTTTTT
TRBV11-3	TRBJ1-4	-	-	CASSLGKANEKLFF	TGTGCCAGCAGCTTGGGGAAGGCTAATGAAAAACTGTTTTTT
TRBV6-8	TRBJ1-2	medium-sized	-	CATKVGGSYGYTF	TGTGCCACCAAAGTCGGCGGGAGCTATGGCTACACCTTC
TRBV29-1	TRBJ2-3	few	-	CSVDGRTTDTQYF	TGCAGCGTTGACGGCAGAACCACAGATACGCAGTATTTT
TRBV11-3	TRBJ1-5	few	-	CASSLGSPLQPQHF	TGTGCCAGCAGCTTAGGCAGTCCCCTCCAGCCCCAGCATTTT